Here is one TCR beta chain with its context. TCRdb re-called the PCR reads through MiXCR, storing one row per CDR3 protein. This sample has about 13,000 distinct CDR3 sequences, with roughly 50% found just once. Per germline, CDR1 LGHNT and CDR2 FRNRAP. Trimming removed 3 bases from V and 8 bases from J, with 13 bases in between. This CDR3 has 13 residues. These data come from a study of tumor-infiltrating lymphocytes in oesophageal squamous cell carcinoma. What was sequenced was esophageal tumor tissue. The chain joins TRBV12-5 to TRBJ1-2; no clear D gene. This clonotype originated in a male donor with esophageal squamous cell carcinoma. CDR3 bases: TGTGCTAGTGGTTTAGGATCACACGAAGGCTACACCTTC. Amino acids: CASGLGSHEGYTF.